Listed below are T cell receptor beta chains from one sample, sequenced in a study of T cell responses to AZD1222 COVID-19 vaccine. Here immunoSEQ multiplex PCR was the method, and the copy in TCRdb shows in-frame clones only, minus some. The sample carries about 150,000 clones, approximately 90% recorded once. The input for sequencing was peripheral blood, taken on day 0 of AZD1222 vaccination. The source is an adult in good health. Both conserved end residues are part of each CDR3. The order of the fields is clone size, J gene, V gene, D gene, CDR3 DNA, CDR3 protein. The D gene is left open where the match is weak. Not all rows give a size; the values are once, few, many and, for expanded clones, a class.

few,TRBJ1-5,TRBV24-1,-,TGTGCCACCAGTGAGGTGGGGAGCCAGCCCCAGCATTTT,CATSEVGSQPQHF
-,TRBJ2-1,TRBV19,-,TGTGCCAGTAGTATAAGGAATGAGCAGTTCTTC,CASSIRNEQFF
-,TRBJ2-7,TRBV6-2/TRBV6-3,-,TGTGCCAGCAGCTCCGGGGCCAGCTCCTACGAGCAGTACTTC,CASSSGASSYEQYF
-,TRBJ1-1,TRBV7-9,-,TGTGCCAGCAGCTCCGCTGGGCGCGGGAACACTGAAGCTTTCTTT,CASSSAGRGNTEAFF
-,TRBJ1-2,TRBV28,-,TGTGCCAGCAGTTCCCCCCCAGGGAACTATGGCTACACCTTC,CASSSPPGNYGYTF
few,TRBJ2-3,TRBV10-3,TRBD1,TGTGCCATCAGTGAAGGACAGGCCACAGATACGCAGTATTTT,CAISEGQATDTQYF
-,TRBJ2-2,TRBV9,-,TGTGCCAGCAGCGTTAGGGGAAGCATCACCGGGGAGCTGTTTTTT,CASSVRGSITGELFF
-,TRBJ2-1,TRBV4-3,-,TGCGCCAGCAGCCAAGAGACGCTCTACAATGAGCAGTTCTTC,CASSQETLYNEQFF
few,TRBJ2-2,TRBV5-1,-,TGCGCCAGCAGCCCCCCAGGGAACACCGGGGAGCTGTTTTTT,CASSPPGNTGELFF
-,TRBJ1-1,TRBV2,-,TGTGCCAGCACCGAGAGTGGGGTCGGCACTGAAGCTTTCTTT,CASTESGVGTEAFF
-,TRBJ2-7,TRBV28,TRBD1,TGTGCCAGCAGAGGCCTGGACAGGGGGTTTGTCGAGCAGTACTTC,CASRGLDRGFVEQYF
-,TRBJ2-7,TRBV10-3,-,TGTGCCATCAGTGACAGGGACTACGAGCAGTACTTC,CAISDRDYEQYF
-,TRBJ1-1,TRBV10-3,-,TGTGCCATCAGTGACTCGGGCAAGATGAACACTGAAGCTTTCTTT,CAISDSGKMNTEAFF
-,TRBJ1-5,TRBV7-8,-,TGTGCCAGCAGCTTAGGGCAGGGGAGCAATCAGCCCCAGCATTTT,CASSLGQGSNQPQHF
-,TRBJ2-1,TRBV5-1,TRBD2,TGCGCCAGCAGCTTGGGTAGCGGGAACTCCTACAATGAGCAGTTCTTC,CASSLGSGNSYNEQFF
-,TRBJ2-3,TRBV13,TRBD2,TGTGCCAGCAGCTCTGGCCCGGGACTAGCGGGCCCTAGCACAGATACGCAGTATTTT,CASSSGPGLAGPSTDTQYF
few,TRBJ2-5,TRBV6-2/TRBV6-3,-,TGTGCCAGCAGTTACTCCCGGACGAGAAGAGAGACCCAGTACTTC,CASSYSRTRRETQYF
few,TRBJ1-2,TRBV28,-,TGTGCCAGCAGTAACCGGGGGGTCTATGGCTACACCTTC,CASSNRGVYGYTF
-,TRBJ2-3,TRBV5-1,TRBD2,TGCGCCAGCAGCCCCGGACTAGCGCCTGATTTAGGCACAGATACGCAGTATTTT,CASSPGLAPDLGTDTQYF
-,TRBJ1-2,TRBV6-4,-,TGTGCCAGCAGACCTAACGCGGGGGAGGGCTATGGCTACACCTTC,CASRPNAGEGYGYTF
-,TRBJ1-5,TRBV3-1/TRBV3-2,-,TGTGCCAGCAGCTCAACACGGGGCAATCAGCCCCAGCATTTT,CASSSTRGNQPQHF
-,TRBJ2-3,TRBV7-7,-,TGTGCCAGCAGCTCCTCAGGGGGGACCACAGATACGCAGTATTTT,CASSSSGGTTDTQYF
-,TRBJ2-1,TRBV7-2,-,TGTGCCAGCAGCTTAAGTTCTAGCTCCTACAATGAGCAGTTCTTC,CASSLSSSSYNEQFF